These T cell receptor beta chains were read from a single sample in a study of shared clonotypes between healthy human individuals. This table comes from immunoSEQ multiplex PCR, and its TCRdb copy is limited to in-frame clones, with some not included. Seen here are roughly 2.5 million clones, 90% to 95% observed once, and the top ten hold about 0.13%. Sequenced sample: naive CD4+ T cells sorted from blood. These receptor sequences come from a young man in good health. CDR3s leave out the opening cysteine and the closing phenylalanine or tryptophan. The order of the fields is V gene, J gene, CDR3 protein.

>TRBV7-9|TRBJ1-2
ASSFDLLNGYT
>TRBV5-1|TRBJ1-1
ASSLAAGSNTEAF
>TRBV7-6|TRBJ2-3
ASSLGLAGTDTQY
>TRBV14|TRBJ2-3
ASRLAGGTDTQY
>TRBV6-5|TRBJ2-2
ASFDGELF
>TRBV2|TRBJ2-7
ASNKRGGYEQY
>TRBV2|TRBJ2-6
ASSEDPPGANVLT
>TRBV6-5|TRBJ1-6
ASSFTVPNSPLH
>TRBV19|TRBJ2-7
ASSLSPGGSEQY
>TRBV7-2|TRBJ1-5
ASSLSGPRWTGGDQPQH
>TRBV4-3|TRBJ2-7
ASSQDRTSGRGPYEQY
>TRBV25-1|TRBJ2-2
ASRTILNTGELF
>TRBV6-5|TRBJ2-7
ASSWSSGRGSYEQY
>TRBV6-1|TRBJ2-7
ASSAPPGQGRGEQY
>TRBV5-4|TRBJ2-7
ASSPGRGRREQY
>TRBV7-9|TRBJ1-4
ASSHTGAPGGLEKLF
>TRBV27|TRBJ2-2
ASSLWGAGELF
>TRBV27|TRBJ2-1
ASSPGRMYNEQF
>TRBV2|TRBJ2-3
ASSEQRGDTQY
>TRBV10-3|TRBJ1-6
AISPTGGGSPLH
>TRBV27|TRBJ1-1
ASRQRTGPLNTEAF
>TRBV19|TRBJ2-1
ASSIAAVSFDEQF
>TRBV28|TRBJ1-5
ASSLSDREAQPQH
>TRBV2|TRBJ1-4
ARKGTTNEKLF
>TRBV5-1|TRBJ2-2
ASQIQGSRLAGDTGELF
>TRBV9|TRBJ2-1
ASSVSGRAGLNEQF
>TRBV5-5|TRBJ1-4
ASSWVPGQFEKLF
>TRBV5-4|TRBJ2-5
ASSFGWTSGEGETQY
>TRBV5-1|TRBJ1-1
ASSLVPGAGTEAF
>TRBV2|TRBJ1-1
ASSREGTEAF
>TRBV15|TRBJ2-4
ATSRDNTLLAKNIQY
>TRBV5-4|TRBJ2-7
ASSLLAGDDEQY
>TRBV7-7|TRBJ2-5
ASSLVLDETQY
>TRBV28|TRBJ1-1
ASSFVGGRMNTEAF
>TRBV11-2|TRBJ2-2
ASSLDSFNSGELF
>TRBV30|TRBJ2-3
AWSTSLGTDTQY
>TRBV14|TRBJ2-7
ASSQEVEQY
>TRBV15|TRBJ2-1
ATSRDPGSYNEQF
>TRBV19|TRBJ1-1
ASTQTGKGSEAF
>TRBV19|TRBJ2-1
ASSMGGSKGSNEQF
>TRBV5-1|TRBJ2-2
ASSFQNRWNTGELF
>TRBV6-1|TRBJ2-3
ASSEGTSRSTDTQY
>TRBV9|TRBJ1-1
ASSVGAGVSDTEAF
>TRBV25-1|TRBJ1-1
ASTLRGVAF
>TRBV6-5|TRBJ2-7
ASSPSSGGAYEQY
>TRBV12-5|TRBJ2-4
ASGLVLGQGSAKNIQY
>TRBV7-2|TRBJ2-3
ASSFGRGATDTQY
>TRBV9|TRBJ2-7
ASSVGEGYRSEQY
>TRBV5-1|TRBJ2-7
ASSFTGTDSYEQY